This T cell receptor (beta chain) was captured in a study of regulatory T cells in long-lasting Graves disease. Sequencing libraries for TCR beta were prepared with iRepertoire HTBI primers and Arm-PCR of CDR3 regions. Each CDR3 protein gets one entry after TCRdb re-called the multiplex PCR reads with MiXCR. The table shows about 320,000 distinct CDR3 sequences, with under 20% occurring only once. Described time point: newly diagnosed GD, antithyroid drugs for less than 3 months. The TCR library was made from RNA that had been extracted from PBMCs in TRIzol. Germline CDR1 reads MGHDK; CDR2 reads SYGVNS. Germline trimming cut 2 bases from V and 3 bases from J; bases unmatched to any gene: 6. CDR3 length: 16 amino acids. This clonotype was detected only a few times.

This sequence joins TRBV25-1 and TRBJ2-1; the match to TRBD1 covers 8 bases. Sequenced material: peripheral blood mononuclear cells (PBMCs), taken at new diagnosis, from a patient treated with antithyroid drugs. The receptor was derived from a female donor with Graves disease. The CDR3 DNA reads TGTGCCAGCAGTGAAATGTCGGGACAGGTCTACAATGAGCAGTTCTTC. This gives the protein CASSEMSGQVYNEQFF.